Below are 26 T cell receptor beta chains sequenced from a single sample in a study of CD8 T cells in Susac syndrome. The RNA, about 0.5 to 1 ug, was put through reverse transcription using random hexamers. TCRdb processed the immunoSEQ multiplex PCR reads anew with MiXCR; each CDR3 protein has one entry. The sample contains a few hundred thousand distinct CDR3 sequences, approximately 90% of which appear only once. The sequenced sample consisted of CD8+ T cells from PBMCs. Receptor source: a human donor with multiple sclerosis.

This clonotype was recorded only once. CDR3 sequence: CASSSGGSAYNEQFF. DNA of the CDR3: TGCGCCAGCAGCTCGGGGGGAAGCGCGTACAATGAGCAGTTCTTC. This sequence joins TRBV4-3 and TRBJ2-1, with 7 bases identical to TRBD2. The germline V gene encodes CDR1 LGHNA and CDR2 YSLEER. Germline trimming cut 5 bases from V and 4 bases from J; bases unmatched to any gene: 8. The CDR3 spans 15 residues.

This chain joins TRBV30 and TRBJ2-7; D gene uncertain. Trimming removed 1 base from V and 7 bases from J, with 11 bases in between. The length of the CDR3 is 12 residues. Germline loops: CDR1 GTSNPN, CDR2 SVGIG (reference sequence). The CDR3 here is CAWSGPSEEQYF. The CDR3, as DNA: TGTGCCTGGAGTGGACCCAGCGAAGAGCAGTACTTC.

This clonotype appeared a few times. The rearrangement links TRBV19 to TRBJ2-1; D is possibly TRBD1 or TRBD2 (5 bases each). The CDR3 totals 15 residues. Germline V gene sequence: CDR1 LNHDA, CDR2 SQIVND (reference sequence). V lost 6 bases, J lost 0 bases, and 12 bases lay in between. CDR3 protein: CASSPAGSSYNEQFF. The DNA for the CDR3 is TGTGCCAGTAGCCCCGCAGGGAGCTCCTACAATGAGCAGTTCTTC. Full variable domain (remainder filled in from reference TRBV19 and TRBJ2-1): DGGITQSPKYLFRKEGQNVTLSCEQNLNHDAMYWYRQDPGQGLRLIYYSQIVNDFQKGDIAEGYSVSREKKESFPLTVTSAQKNPTAFYLCASSPAGSSYNEQFFGPGTRLTVL.

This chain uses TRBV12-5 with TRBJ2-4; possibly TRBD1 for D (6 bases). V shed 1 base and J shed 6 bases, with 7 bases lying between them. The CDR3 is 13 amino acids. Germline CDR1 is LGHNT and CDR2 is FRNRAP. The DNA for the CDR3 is TGTGCTAGTGGTTTGGGAGGGGGAAACATTCAGTACTTC. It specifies CASGLGGGNIQYF.

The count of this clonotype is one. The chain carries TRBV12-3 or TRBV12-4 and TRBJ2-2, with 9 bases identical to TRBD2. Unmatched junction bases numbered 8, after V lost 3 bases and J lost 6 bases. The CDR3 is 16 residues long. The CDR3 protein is CASSFELAGAAGELFF. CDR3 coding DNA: TGTGCCAGCAGTTTCGAGTTAGCGGGGGCTGCCGGGGAGCTGTTTTTT.

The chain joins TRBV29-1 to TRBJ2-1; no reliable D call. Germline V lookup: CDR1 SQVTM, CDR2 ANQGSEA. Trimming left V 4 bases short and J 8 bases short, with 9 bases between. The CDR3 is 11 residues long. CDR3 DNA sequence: TGCAGCGTTGTCCACATCTATGAGCAGTTCTTC. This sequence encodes CSVVHIYEQFF.

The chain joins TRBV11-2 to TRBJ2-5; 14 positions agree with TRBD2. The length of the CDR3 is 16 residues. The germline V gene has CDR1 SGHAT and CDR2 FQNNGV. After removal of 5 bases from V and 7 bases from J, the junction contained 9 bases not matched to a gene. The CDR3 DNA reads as TGTGCCAGCAGCCCACGGACTAGCGGGGGGTATGGGACCCAGTACTTC. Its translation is CASSPRTSGGYGTQYF.

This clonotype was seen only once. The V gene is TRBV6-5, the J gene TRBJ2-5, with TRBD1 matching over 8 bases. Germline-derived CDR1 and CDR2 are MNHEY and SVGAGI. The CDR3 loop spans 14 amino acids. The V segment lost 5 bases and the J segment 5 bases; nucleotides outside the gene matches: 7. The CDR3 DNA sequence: TGTGCCAGCAGTCTCAGGGGGCGTTGGGAGACCCAGTACTTC. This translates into CASSLRGRWETQYF.

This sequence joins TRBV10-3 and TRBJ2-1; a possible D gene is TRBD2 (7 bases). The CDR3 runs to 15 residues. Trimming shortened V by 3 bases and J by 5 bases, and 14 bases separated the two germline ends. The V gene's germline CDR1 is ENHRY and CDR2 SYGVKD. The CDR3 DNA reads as TGTGCCATCAGTGAAGGCGGGGGCCCCGACAATGAGCAGTTCTTC. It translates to CAISEGGGPDNEQFF.

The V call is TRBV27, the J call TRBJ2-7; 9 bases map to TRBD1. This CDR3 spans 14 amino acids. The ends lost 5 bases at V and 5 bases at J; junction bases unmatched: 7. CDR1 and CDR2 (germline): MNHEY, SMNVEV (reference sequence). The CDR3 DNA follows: TGTGCCAGCAGTACCACAGGGGGCTTCCACGAGCAGTACTTC. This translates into CASSTTGGFHEQYF.

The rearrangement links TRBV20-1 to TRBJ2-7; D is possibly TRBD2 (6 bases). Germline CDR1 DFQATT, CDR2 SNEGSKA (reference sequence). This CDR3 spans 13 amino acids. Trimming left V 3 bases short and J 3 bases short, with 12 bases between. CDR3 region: CSARRDQGYEQYF. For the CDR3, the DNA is TGCAGTGCTAGGCGGGATCAGGGCTACGAGCAGTACTTC.

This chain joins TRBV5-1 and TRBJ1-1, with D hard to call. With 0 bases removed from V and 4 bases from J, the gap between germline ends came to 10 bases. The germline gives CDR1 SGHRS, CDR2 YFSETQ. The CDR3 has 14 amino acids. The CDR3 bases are TGCGCCAGCAGCTTGGACCTGGGCTCCACTGAAGCTTTCTTT. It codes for CASSLDLGSTEAFF.

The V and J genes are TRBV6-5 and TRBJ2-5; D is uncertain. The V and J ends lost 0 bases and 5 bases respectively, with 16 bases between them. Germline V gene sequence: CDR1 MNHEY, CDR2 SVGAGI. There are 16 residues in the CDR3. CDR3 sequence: CASSYSPGSSHETQYF. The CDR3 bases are TGTGCCAGCAGTTACTCCCCGGGCAGTTCCCACGAGACCCAGTACTTC.

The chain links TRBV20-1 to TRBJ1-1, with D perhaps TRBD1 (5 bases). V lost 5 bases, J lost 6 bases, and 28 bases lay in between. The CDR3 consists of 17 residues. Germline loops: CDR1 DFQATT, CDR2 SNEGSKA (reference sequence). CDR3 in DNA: TGCAGTGCTCGTAGTACCAGCACAACCGGGGAAGGGGCTGAAGCTTTCTTT. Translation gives CSARSTSTTGEGAEAFF.

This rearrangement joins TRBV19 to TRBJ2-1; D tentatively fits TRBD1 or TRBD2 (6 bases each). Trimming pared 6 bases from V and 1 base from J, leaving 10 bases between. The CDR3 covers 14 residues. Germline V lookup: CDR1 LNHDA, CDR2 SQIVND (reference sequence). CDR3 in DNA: TGTGCCAGTAGCTGGAGGGGGTCCTACAATGAGCAGTTCTTC. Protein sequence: CASSWRGSYNEQFF. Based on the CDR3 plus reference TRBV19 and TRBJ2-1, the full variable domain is DGGITQSPKYLFRKEGQNVTLSCEQNLNHDAMYWYRQDPGQGLRLIYYSQIVNDFQKGDIAEGYSVSREKKESFPLTVTSAQKNPTAFYLCASSWRGSYNEQFFGPGTRLTVL.

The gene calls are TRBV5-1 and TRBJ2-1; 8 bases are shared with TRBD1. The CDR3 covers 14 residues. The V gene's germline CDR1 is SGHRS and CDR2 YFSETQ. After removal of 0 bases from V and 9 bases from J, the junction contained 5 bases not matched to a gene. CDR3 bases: TGCGCCAGCAGCTTGGGTTCAGGGGGCGGTGAGCAGTTCTTC. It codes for CASSLGSGGGEQFF.

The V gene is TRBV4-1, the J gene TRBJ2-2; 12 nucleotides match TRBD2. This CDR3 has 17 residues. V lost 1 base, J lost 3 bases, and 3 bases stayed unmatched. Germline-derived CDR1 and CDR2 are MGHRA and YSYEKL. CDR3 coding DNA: TGCGCCAGCAGCCAAGTCCGACTAGCGGGAGACACCGGGGAGCTGTTTTTT. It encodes CASSQVRLAGDTGELFF.

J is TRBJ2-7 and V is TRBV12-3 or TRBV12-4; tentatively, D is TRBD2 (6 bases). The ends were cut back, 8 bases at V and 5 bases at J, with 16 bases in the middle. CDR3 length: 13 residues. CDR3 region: CASHRAGSDEQYF. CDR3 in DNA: TGTGCCAGCCACCGGGCGGGGTCCGACGAGCAGTACTTC.

CDR3 loop: CASISRAGETQYF. For the CDR3, the DNA is TGTGCCAGCATCTCGAGGGCGGGGGAGACCCAGTACTTC. J is TRBJ2-5 and V is TRBV7-9; possibly TRBD2 for D (6 bases). V was pared by 7 bases and J by 5 bases, with 14 bases between. The CDR3 loop spans 13 amino acids. Germline assignment: CDR1 SEHNR and CDR2 FQNEAQ (reference sequence).

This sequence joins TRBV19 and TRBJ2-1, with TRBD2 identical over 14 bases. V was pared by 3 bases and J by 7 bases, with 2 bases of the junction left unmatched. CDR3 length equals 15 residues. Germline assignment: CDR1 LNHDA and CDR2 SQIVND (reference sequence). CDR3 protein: CASSMGLAGDNEQFF. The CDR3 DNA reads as TGTGCCAGTAGTATGGGACTAGCGGGAGATAATGAGCAGTTCTTC.

In DNA form, the CDR3 reads TGTGCCAGCAGCTATGATTGGACCCCCCAAGAGACCCAGTACTTC. It translates to CASSYDWTPQETQYF. The rearrangement uses TRBV5-6 and TRBJ2-5; D is undetermined. This CDR3 comprises 15 residues. V lost 3 bases, J lost 1 base, and 13 bases lay in between. Per the germline V gene, CDR1 is SGHDT and CDR2 is YYEEEE.

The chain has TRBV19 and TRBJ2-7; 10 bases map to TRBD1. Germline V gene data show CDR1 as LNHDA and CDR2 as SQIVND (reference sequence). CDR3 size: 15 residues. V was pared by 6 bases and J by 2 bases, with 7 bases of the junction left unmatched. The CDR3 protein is CASSAGTGVPYEQYF. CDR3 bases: TGTGCCAGTAGCGCCGGGACAGGGGTCCCCTACGAGCAGTACTTC.

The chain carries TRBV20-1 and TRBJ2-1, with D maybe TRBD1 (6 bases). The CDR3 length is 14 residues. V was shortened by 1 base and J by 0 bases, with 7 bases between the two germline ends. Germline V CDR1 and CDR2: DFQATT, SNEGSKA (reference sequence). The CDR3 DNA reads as TGCAGTGCTAGAGTCAGGGGCTCCTACAATGAGCAGTTCTTC. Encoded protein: CSARVRGSYNEQFF.

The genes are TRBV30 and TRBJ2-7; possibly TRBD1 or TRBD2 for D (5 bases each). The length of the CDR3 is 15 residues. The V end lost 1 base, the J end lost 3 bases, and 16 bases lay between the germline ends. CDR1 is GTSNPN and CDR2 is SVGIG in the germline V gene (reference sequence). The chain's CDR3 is CAWSAGTVILYEQYF. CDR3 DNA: TGTGCCTGGAGTGCTGGGACGGTGATCCTCTACGAGCAGTACTTC.

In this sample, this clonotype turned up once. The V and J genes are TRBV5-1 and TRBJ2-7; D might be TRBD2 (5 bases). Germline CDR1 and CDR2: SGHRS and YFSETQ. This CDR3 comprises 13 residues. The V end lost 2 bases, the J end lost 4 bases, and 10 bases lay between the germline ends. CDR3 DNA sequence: TGCGCCAGCAGCTTCGAGAGGACTTACGAGCAGTACTTC. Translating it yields CASSFERTYEQYF.

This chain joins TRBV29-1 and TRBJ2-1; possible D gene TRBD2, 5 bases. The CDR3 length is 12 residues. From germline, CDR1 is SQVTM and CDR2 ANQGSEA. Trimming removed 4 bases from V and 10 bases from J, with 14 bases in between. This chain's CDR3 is CSVVGGVREQFF. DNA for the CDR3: TGCAGCGTTGTAGGAGGAGTGAGGGAGCAGTTCTTC.